These T cell receptor beta chains were read from a single sample in a study of cytomegalovirus exposure and HLA in healthy donors. The method was immunoSEQ multiplex PCR; TCRdb's version includes in-frame clones alone and lacks a portion of them. The profile shows hundreds of thousands of clones, 85% to 90% of them singletons. The sample consisted of PBMCs. The receptors shown here come from a woman under 30 in good health and CMV-seronegative. The CDR3 runs from the conserved cysteine through the conserved F or W. The D gene is left open where the match is weak. Only some rows state a clone size, as once, few, many or a class for expanded clones.

J gene | V gene | clone size | D gene | CDR3 protein | CDR3 DNA
TRBJ1-1 | TRBV9 | - | TRBD1 | CASRSGQGTEAFF | TGTGCCAGCAGATCGGGACAGGGCACTGAAGCTTTCTTT
TRBJ2-7 | TRBV19 | - | - | CATSLSGQGGYEQYF | TGTGCCACTTCTCTGTCCGGGCAGGGGGGCTACGAGCAGTACTTC
TRBJ1-5 | TRBV2 | - | TRBD1 | CASKDRGLTDQPQHF | TGTGCCAGCAAAGACAGGGGGCTAACCGATCAGCCCCAGCATTTT
TRBJ1-5 | TRBV7-9 | - | TRBD1 | CASSSQGVLRPQHF | TGTGCCAGCAGCTCGCAGGGGGTCCTCCGGCCCCAGCATTTT
TRBJ1-5 | TRBV30 | few | TRBD1 | CAWALGQGDQPQHF | TGTGCCTGGGCACTGGGACAGGGAGATCAGCCCCAGCATTTT
TRBJ1-3 | TRBV27 | - | - | CASSPNGGRHTIYF | TGTGCCAGCAGTCCAAATGGAGGGAGACACACCATATATTTT
TRBJ2-3 | TRBV27 | - | TRBD2 | CASSYHRTSGRRDTQYF | TGTGCCAGCAGTTACCACCGAACTAGCGGGAGAAGGGATACGCAGTATTTT
TRBJ2-7 | TRBV27 | - | TRBD1 | CASGAGTGGYEQYF | TGTGCCAGCGGGGCCGGGACAGGGGGTTACGAGCAGTACTTC
TRBJ2-3 | TRBV18 | - | - | CASSPKRGAHTDTQYF | TGTGCCAGCTCACCGAAGCGTGGGGCCCACACAGATACGCAGTATTTT
TRBJ1-1 | TRBV2 | - | TRBD1 | CATRQGRGRTEAFF | TGTGCCACCCGACAGGGCAGGGGTCGGACTGAAGCTTTCTTT
TRBJ2-1 | TRBV25-1 | - | TRBD2 | CASWGREGYLDEQFF | TGTGCCAGCTGGGGGCGGGAGGGGTATTTGGATGAGCAGTTCTTC
TRBJ1-2 | TRBV11-2 | - | TRBD1 | CASSLAGQVAGYTF | TGTGCCAGCAGCTTAGCCGGACAGGTGGCCGGCTACACCTTC
TRBJ2-4 | TRBV28 | - | TRBD1 | CASSPDRANIQYF | TGTGCCAGCAGTCCAGACAGGGCAAACATTCAGTACTTC
TRBJ1-3 | TRBV5-1 | - | - | CASSFGSGNTIYF | TGCGCCAGCAGCTTCGGCTCTGGAAACACCATATATTTT
TRBJ1-4 | TRBV28 | - | - | CASSLGRRREKLFF | TGTGCCAGCAGTTTGGGCCGACGAAGGGAAAAACTGTTTTTT
TRBJ1-1 | TRBV18 | - | - | CASSPLGGNTEAFF | TGTGCCAGCTCCCCCCTCGGCGGCAACACTGAAGCTTTCTTT
TRBJ1-2 | TRBV18 | once | - | CASSSDTGDGYGYTF | TGTGCCAGCTCGTCAGACACCGGGGATGGCTATGGCTACACCTTC
TRBJ1-5 | TRBV4-1 | many | - | CASSQASNQPQHF | TGCGCCAGCAGCCAAGCGAGCAATCAGCCCCAGCATTTT
TRBJ2-1 | TRBV28 | - | TRBD1 | CASRGRTGSFDEQFF | TGTGCCAGCAGGGGAAGGACAGGGTCGTTCGATGAGCAGTTCTTC
TRBJ2-7 | TRBV10-3 | - | - | CAISEGVGGLGEQYF | TGTGCCATCAGTGAGGGGGTCGGGGGGCTGGGGGAGCAGTACTTC
TRBJ2-3 | TRBV28 | - | - | CASSTPWGDGTDTQYF | TGTGCCAGCAGCACCCCTTGGGGAGATGGCACAGATACGCAGTATTTT
TRBJ2-7 | TRBV30 | - | - | CAWSVDRKEQYF | TGTGCCTGGAGTGTCGACAGGAAAGAGCAGTACTTC
TRBJ1-2 | TRBV19 | - | TRBD1 | CASSIVRQGARGYTF | TGTGCCAGTAGTATAGTCCGACAGGGGGCGCGTGGCTACACCTTC
TRBJ2-7 | TRBV21-1 | - | - | CASSVRQFSYEQYF | TGTGCCAGCAGCGTACGACAGTTCTCCTACGAGCAGTACTTC
TRBJ2-1 | TRBV10-3 | once | - | CAISESLPSSYNEQFF | TGTGCCATCAGTGAGTCTCTCCCGAGCTCCTACAATGAGCAGTTCTTC
TRBJ2-3 | TRBV7-7 | - | - | CASSPQGGRTDTQYF | TGTGCCAGCAGCCCCCAGGGGGGCCGAACAGATACGCAGTATTTT
TRBJ2-7 | TRBV30 | - | TRBD1 | CAWRGQGSYEQYF | TGTGCCTGGAGGGGACAGGGATCCTACGAGCAGTACTTC
TRBJ1-1 | TRBV6-6 | once | - | CASSYFRGNTEAFF | TGTGCCAGCAGTTACTTCAGGGGGAACACTGAAGCTTTCTTT
TRBJ1-1 | TRBV5-4 | - | - | CASSLARGSTEAFF | TGTGCCAGCAGCTTGGCCCGGGGGAGCACTGAAGCTTTCTTT
TRBJ2-2 | TRBV11-2 | - | - | CASSPFTGELFF | TGTGCCAGCAGTCCATTCACCGGGGAGCTGTTTTTT
TRBJ1-2 | TRBV5-1 | - | - | CASSRPGFRIDGYTF | TGCGCCAGCAGTCGGCCAGGGTTCCGCATCGATGGCTACACCTTC
TRBJ1-1 | TRBV29-1 | - | TRBD1 | CSVEVGTGRTEAFF | TGCAGCGTTGAAGTTGGGACAGGGCGGACTGAAGCTTTCTTT
TRBJ2-1 | TRBV11-2 | - | TRBD2 | CASSGISGSLYNEQFF | TGTGCCAGCAGCGGAATAAGCGGGAGTTTATACAATGAGCAGTTCTTC
TRBJ1-2 | TRBV15 | - | - | CATSERGTAYYGYTF | TGTGCCACCAGCGAACGGGGGACGGCATACTATGGCTACACCTTC
TRBJ2-1 | TRBV14 | - | - | CASSQYAGTSYNEQFF | TGTGCCAGCAGCCAATACGCGGGGACCTCCTACAATGAGCAGTTCTTC
TRBJ1-1 | TRBV2 | - | - | CASRGRVGNTEAFF | TGTGCCAGCAGAGGCAGGGTTGGGAACACTGAAGCTTTCTTT
TRBJ1-2 | TRBV6-5 | - | - | CASSTGGHTNYGYTF | TGTGCCAGCAGCACCGGTGGTCATACTAACTATGGCTACACCTTC
TRBJ1-4 | TRBV28 | - | - | CASRRNRDEKLFF | TGTGCCAGCAGGAGGAACAGGGATGAAAAACTGTTTTTT
TRBJ2-1 | TRBV5-1 | - | TRBD2 | CASHGGTTYNEQFF | TGCGCCAGCCACGGGGGGACTACCTACAATGAGCAGTTCTTC
TRBJ2-1 | TRBV27 | - | - | CASSLLPLWSGSSYNEQFF | TGTGCCAGCAGTTTATTGCCCCTCTGGAGCGGCAGCTCCTACAATGAGCAGTTCTTC
TRBJ1-2 | TRBV10-3 | - | - | CAIRQADYGYTF | TGTGCCATCCGACAGGCCGACTATGGCTACACCTTC
TRBJ2-7 | TRBV12-5 | - | - | CASGTPGEQYF | TGTGCTAGTGGCACCCCGGGGGAGCAGTACTTC
TRBJ2-2 | TRBV5-4 | - | TRBD1 | CASTIDRVNTGELFF | TGTGCCAGCACCATAGACAGGGTGAACACCGGGGAGCTGTTTTTT
TRBJ2-2 | TRBV7-3 | - | - | CASSPGAAANTGELFF | TGTGCCAGCAGCCCTGGGGCTGCGGCGAACACCGGGGAGCTGTTTTTT